The next 18 T cell receptor beta chains were all read from a single sample in a study of blood T cells in healthy people across ages. The authors ran a second PCR of about 7 to 12 cycles using a sample-barcoded 5' primer and a J-beta primer mix. TCRdb redid the calling of the 5' RACE reads with MiXCR, one entry per CDR3 protein. The table shows about 800,000 distinct CDR3 sequences, with 58% occurring only once. The sequenced sample was blood. These TCRs come from a man aged 25 to 40 in good health.

V gene TRBV20-1 combines with J gene TRBJ1-4, with no clear D. The germline V and J ends were trimmed by 3 bases and 0 bases, with 11 bases remaining between them. CDR1 is DFQATT and CDR2 is SNEGSKA in the germline V gene (reference sequence). CDR3 size: 15 residues. Written as DNA, the CDR3 is TGCAGTGCTAGCCCCTTCAACGCAACTAATGAAAAACTGTTTTTT. Residues: CSASPFNATNEKLFF.

The chain couples TRBV7-9 to TRBJ2-7, with D perhaps TRBD2 (6 bases). Trimming removed 5 bases from V and 6 bases from J, with 14 bases in between. Germline loops: CDR1 SEHNR, CDR2 FQNEAQ (reference sequence). The CDR3 has 13 residues. DNA of the CDR3: TGTGCCAGCAGCCCCCAGGAGGGAAGCGAGCAGTACTTC. Translation: CASSPQEGSEQYF.

On this clonotype: The junction and the germline gene differ at one end; a read error may be behind it. CDR3 protein: CASSFGLTLQEAQYF. The CDR3 DNA is TGTGCCAGCAGCTTCGGCCTGACACTCCAAGAGGCCCAGTACTTC. The J gene is TRBJ2-5, the V gene TRBV7-9, with no clear D. This CDR3 has 15 residues. Germline CDR1 is SEHNR and CDR2 is FQNEAQ (reference sequence).

This clonotype was detected only a few times. The rearrangement links TRBV2 to TRBJ1-2; D gene ambiguous. Trimming left V 0 bases short and J 4 bases short, with 3 bases between. The CDR3 runs to 12 residues. The V gene's germline CDR1 is SNHLY and CDR2 FYNNEI. The CDR3 bases are TGTGCCAGCAGTGAAGCAGCCTATGGCTACACCTTC. This encodes CASSEAAYGYTF.

V usage is TRBV5-5 and J usage is TRBJ2-1; D is tentatively TRBD1 or TRBD2 (5 bases each). The V gene's germline CDR1 is SGHKS and CDR2 YYEKEE (reference sequence). The CDR3 spans 16 residues. Trimming cost V 3 bases and J 9 bases, with 22 bases left between them. DNA of the CDR3: TGTGCCAGCAGCTCCGGGAATGGCCGGGACGACCCTGAGCAGTTCTTC. Translation gives CASSSGNGRDDPEQFF.

The genes are TRBV20-1 and TRBJ2-5; no reliable D call. The ends were cut back, 5 bases at V and 5 bases at J, with 15 bases in the middle. This CDR3 is built from 13 residues. Germline CDR1 and CDR2: DFQATT and SNEGSKA (reference sequence). The CDR3 DNA sequence: TGCAGTGCTTATCACAGCGCCAGGGAGACCCAGTACTTC. Encoded protein: CSAYHSARETQYF.

This clonotype was recorded many times. The chain couples TRBV29-1 to TRBJ1-2; D is possibly TRBD1 (5 bases). Germline V gene lookup returns CDR1 SQVTM and CDR2 ANQGSEA. The length of the CDR3 is 12 residues. Between the trimmed V and J ends, which lost 6 bases and 0 bases, there was a span of 8 bases. This chain's CDR3 is CSVAGSNYGYTF. CDR3 coding DNA: TGCAGCGTGGCAGGGTCTAACTATGGCTACACCTTC. Combining the CDR3 with reference TRBV29-1 and TRBJ1-2 gives the whole variable domain SAVISQKPSRDICQRGTSLTIQCQVDSQVTMMFWYRQQPGQSLTLIATANQGSEATYESGFVIDKFPISRPNLTFSTLTVSNMSPEDSSIYLCSVAGSNYGYTFGSGTRLTVV.

This clonotype was observed a handful of times. The rearrangement links TRBV5-8 to TRBJ2-7; 10 bases agree with TRBD1. Germline V CDR1 and CDR2: SGHTS, YDEGEE. V was pared by 4 bases and J by 1 base, with 8 bases of the junction left unmatched. CDR3 size: 16 residues. CDR3 loop: CASSPKRGQGSYEQYF. CDR3 sequence (DNA): TGTGCCAGCAGCCCAAAACGGGGACAGGGGTCCTACGAGCAGTACTTC.

The chain employs TRBV6-5 and TRBJ2-7, with 7 positions matching TRBD2. V was pared by 2 bases and J by 4 bases, with 8 bases of the junction left unmatched. The CDR3 has 15 residues. Germline V gene sequence: CDR1 MNHEY, CDR2 SVGAGI. CDR3 region: CASSYLAGVPYEQYF. The DNA of the CDR3 is TGTGCCAGCAGTTACCTTGCGGGAGTTCCGTACGAGCAGTACTTC.

This clonotype showed up just a few times. This chain uses TRBV29-1 with TRBJ2-1; D call uncertain. Trimming stripped 7 bases from V and 4 bases from J, with 5 bases between. This CDR3 spans 10 amino acids. CDR1 and CDR2 from the germline V gene are SQVTM and ANQGSEA. CDR3 DNA sequence: TGCAGCGCCGAGTACAATGAGCAGTTCTTC. Protein sequence: CSAEYNEQFF.

Only a few counts were recorded for this clonotype. The chain has TRBV12-3 or TRBV12-4 and TRBJ2-7, with 8 bases identical to TRBD2. The junction had 8 bases not matched to a gene; V was cut back by 5 bases and J by 2 bases. CDR3 size: 15 residues. The chain's CDR3 is CASSTPGGDPYEQYF. The CDR3 region has the DNA TGTGCCAGCAGTACCCCGGGGGGGGATCCCTACGAGCAGTACTTC.

The gene calls are TRBV29-1 and TRBJ2-5; 10 bases agree with TRBD1. Gene TRBJ2-7 matches the end of the DNA better, so the J call may be wrong. The CDR3 totals 17 residues. Germline V CDR1 and CDR2: SQVTM, ANQGSEA. The CDR3 coding sequence is TGCAGCGCCTACATAATACCACGGGACAGGGGATTGTACGAGCAGTACTTC. Translating it yields CSAYIIPRDRGLYEQYF.

The rearrangement uses TRBV7-2 and TRBJ2-3; D is unclear. Germline V gene data show CDR1 as SGHTA and CDR2 as FQGNSA. The CDR3 has 14 amino acids. V lost 8 bases and J lost 0, with 12 bases in between. CDR3 amino acids: CASRGGPSTDTQYF. CDR3 nucleotides: TGTGCCAGCCGCGGCGGTCCTAGCACAGATACGCAGTATTTT.

In this sample, this clonotype turned up a few times. This sequence joins TRBV27 and TRBJ2-1; D is perhaps TRBD2 (6 bases). The CDR3 is made up of 14 amino acids. V lost 3 bases and J lost 5, with 11 bases in between. Germline V gene data show CDR1 as MNHEY and CDR2 as SMNVEV (reference sequence). The CDR3 DNA reads as TGTGCCAGCAGTTTGTCGGGAGCCCACAATGAGCAGTTCTTC. It codes for CASSLSGAHNEQFF.

This clonotype was detected only a few times. The rearrangement links TRBV6-1 to TRBJ2-1, with TRBD1 matching 10 bases. CDR1 and CDR2 (germline): MNHNS, SASEGT. The junction had 7 bases not matched to a gene; V was cut back by 3 bases and J by 5 bases. CDR3 length: 16 residues. The CDR3 loop is CASSDPGTGAHNEQFF. CDR3 DNA sequence: TGTGCCAGCAGTGATCCCGGGACAGGGGCTCACAATGAGCAGTTCTTC.

In this sample, this clonotype turned up many times. The rearrangement joins TRBV5-1 to TRBJ2-3; D not resolved. Germline V gene lookup returns CDR1 SGHRS and CDR2 YFSETQ. Trimming shortened V by 2 bases and J by 6 bases, and 7 bases separated the two germline ends. CDR3 length: 12 residues. The CDR3 loop reads CASSFDSDTQYF. CDR3 coding DNA: TGCGCCAGCAGCTTTGACTCGGATACGCAGTATTTT.

The chain is built from TRBV2 and TRBJ2-3; the match to TRBD2 covers 9 bases. The ends lost 3 bases at V and 4 bases at J; junction bases unmatched: 8. The germline CDR1 and CDR2 sequences are SNHLY and FYNNEI. CDR3 length: 16 residues. CDR3 region: CASSENIAGAADTQYF. In DNA, the CDR3 is TGTGCCAGCAGTGAGAATATAGCGGGAGCGGCAGATACGCAGTATTTT.

Details on this clonotype: One junction end disagrees with the germline gene, perhaps due to a read error. The J gene is TRBJ1-2, the V gene TRBV6-5; weak D call: TRBD1 (5 bases). The CDR3 contains 13 residues. In germline, CDR1 is MNHEY, CDR2 SVGAGI. The CDR3 DNA reads as TGTGCCCGCAGTACCGGGGCATTTAGGGGCTACACCTTC. It yields the protein CARSTGAFRGYTF.